What follows are 27 T cell receptor beta chains derived from one specimen sequenced in a study of shared clonotypes between healthy human individuals. Here immunoSEQ multiplex PCR was the method, and the copy in TCRdb shows in-frame clones only, minus some. The data hold 2.3 million or so clones, with over 85% observed a single time. The sequencing input was naive CD4+ T cells from PBMCs. Subset meaning: CD45RA+ positively selected. The receptors were sampled from a man aged 18 to 30 in good health. Some clones in this sample may be carry-over from other donors' samples.

This chain joins TRBV7-2 and TRBJ1-4; TRBD1 matches at 7 bases. CDR1 and CDR2 from the germline V gene are SGHTA and FQGNSA. With 5 bases clipped from V and 8 bases from J, the junction kept 8 bases outside the gene matches. This CDR3 has 14 residues. CDR3 protein: CASSEQGNREKLFF. CDR3 in DNA: TGTGCCAGCAGCGAACAGGGGAATCGGGAAAAACTGTTTTTT.

The chain combines TRBV2 with TRBJ1-5; D is unresolved. CDR1 and CDR2 (germline): SNHLY, FYNNEI. The CDR3 totals 12 residues. The ends were cut back, 2 bases at V and 11 bases at J, with 10 bases in the middle. In DNA form, the CDR3 reads TGTGCCAGCAGTGAATGGGTCGGGGCCCAGCATTTT. Its translation: CASSEWVGAQHF.

The chain joins TRBV2 to TRBJ1-5, with D possibly being TRBD1 (6 bases). The CDR3 totals 14 residues. Germline CDR1 reads SNHLY; CDR2 reads FYNNEI. V was cut by 7 bases and J by 3 bases, with 13 bases left in between. CDR3 in amino acids: CASKIQGFNQPQHF. CDR3 sequence (DNA): TGTGCCAGCAAGATCCAGGGGTTCAATCAGCCCCAGCATTTT.

The J gene is TRBJ2-3, the V gene TRBV28; 9 bases are shared with TRBD2. The CDR3 extends over 16 amino acids. V shed 4 bases, J shed 4 bases, and the junction held 9 bases outside the gene matches. Germline CDR1 is MDHEN and CDR2 is SYDVKM. The CDR3 DNA reads as TGTGCCAGCAGTTGGAGGGGGCGGGAGGGTGCAGATACGCAGTATTTT. Protein: CASSWRGREGADTQYF.

The V call is TRBV9, the J call TRBJ1-2; possible D gene TRBD1, 5 bases. CDR3 length equals 13 residues. Per the germline V gene, CDR1 is SGDLS and CDR2 is YYNGEE. Trimming removed 4 bases at V and 2 bases at J, with 9 bases between. The CDR3 here is CASSYSGNYGYTF. The CDR3 nucleotides read TGTGCCAGCAGCTACTCAGGGAACTATGGCTACACCTTC.

The chain recombines TRBV5-1 with TRBJ1-2, with 9 bases aligning to TRBD1. The V segment lost 4 bases and the J segment 1 base; nucleotides outside the gene matches: 5. Germline V lookup: CDR1 SGHRS, CDR2 YFSETQ. There are 15 residues in the CDR3. CDR3 region: CASSPTGGDNYGYTF. CDR3 nucleotides: TGCGCCAGCAGCCCAACAGGGGGCGATAACTATGGCTACACCTTC. Using reference TRBV5-1 and TRBJ1-2 for the parts outside the CDR3, the full variable domain is KAGVTQTPRYLIKTRGQQVTLSCSPISGHRSVSWYQQTPGQGLQFLFEYFSETQRNKGNFPGRFSGRQFSNSRSEMNVSTLELGDSALYLCASSPTGGDNYGYTFGSGTRLTVV.

This clone was seen once. The rearrangement uses TRBV7-3 and TRBJ2-2, with TRBD1 as a possible D gene (6 bases). The CDR3 covers 15 residues. The germline V gene has CDR1 SGHTA and CDR2 FQGTGA. Trimming took off 1 base at V and 2 bases at J, with 8 bases between the two ends. The CDR3 here is CASSLNRVNTGELFF. For the CDR3, the DNA is TGTGCCAGCAGCTTAAACAGGGTAAACACCGGGGAGCTGTTTTTT.

This clone was detected only a few times. Distinct nucleotide sequences in the sample also encode this CDR3. This chain uses TRBV2 with TRBJ2-5, with D possibly called TRBD1 or TRBD2 (5 bases each). Germline assignment: CDR1 SNHLY and CDR2 FYNNEI. This CDR3 has 14 amino acids. V was trimmed by 6 bases and J by 2 bases, leaving 13 bases between them. The CDR3 nucleotides read TGTGCCAGCAGGACCGGGACGGCACAAGAGACCCAGTACTTC. This translates into CASRTGTAQETQYF.

This clone was found once. This chain connects TRBV14 to TRBJ2-7, with D perhaps matching TRBD2 (5 bases). Trimming stripped 1 base from V and 4 bases from J, with 20 bases between. Per the germline V gene, CDR1 is SGHDN and CDR2 is FVKESK. The CDR3 runs to 17 residues. This chain's CDR3 is CASSQGASFGLGYEQYF. Here the CDR3 DNA reads TGTGCCAGCAGCCAAGGGGCTAGCTTCGGTCTCGGGTACGAGCAGTACTTC.

V gene TRBV7-9 combines with J gene TRBJ1-1, with D possibly matching TRBD1 (5 bases). The V end was cut by 5 bases, the J end by 2 bases, with 15 bases between. The CDR3 consists of 15 residues. Germline lookup yields CDR1 SEHNR and CDR2 FQNEAQ (reference sequence). The CDR3 DNA is TGTGCCAGCAGCCCCCCTGGGGCAGTAAACACTGAAGCTTTCTTT. Its protein product is CASSPPGAVNTEAFF.

J is TRBJ2-3 and V is TRBV6-1; 7 nucleotides align to TRBD2. CDR1 and CDR2 (germline): MNHNS, SASEGT. Trimming took 7 bases from V and 1 from J; bases not matched to a gene: 5. CDR3 length: 14 residues. The CDR3 region is CASKVAGGTDTQYF. In DNA, the CDR3 is TGTGCCAGCAAAGTAGCGGGCGGCACAGATACGCAGTATTTT.

This chain joins TRBV5-5 and TRBJ2-2; maybe TRBD2 (5 bases). Germline CDR1 reads SGHKS; CDR2 reads YYEKEE (reference sequence). V gave up 1 base and J gave up 6 bases, with 10 bases separating them. The CDR3 has 14 residues. The CDR3 loop is CASSLFRGSGELFF. The CDR3, as DNA: TGTGCCAGCAGCTTGTTCCGGGGTTCCGGGGAGCTGTTTTTT.

The chain employs TRBV28 and TRBJ1-1; weak D call: TRBD1 (6 bases). The V end lost 6 bases, the J end lost 5 bases, and 16 bases lay between the germline ends. Germline V gene lookup returns CDR1 MDHEN and CDR2 SYDVKM. The CDR3 has 14 amino acids. The CDR3 loop reads CASRVGGGETEAFF. The CDR3 DNA sequence: TGTGCCAGCAGGGTTGGAGGGGGTGAGACTGAAGCTTTCTTT.

As for this clone: Distinct nucleotide sequences in the sample also encode this CDR3. The chain carries TRBV5-1 and TRBJ2-3; possible D gene TRBD2, 6 bases. From germline, CDR1 is SGHRS and CDR2 YFSETQ. The V end lost 0 bases, the J end lost 2 bases, and 7 bases lay between the germline ends. CDR3 size: 14 residues. The CDR3 here is CASSLGGLTDTQYF. CDR3 DNA: TGCGCCAGCAGCTTGGGGGGACTCACAGATACGCAGTATTTT. The whole variable domain, remainder taken from reference TRBV5-1 and TRBJ2-3, is KAGVTQTPRYLIKTRGQQVTLSCSPISGHRSVSWYQQTPGQGLQFLFEYFSETQRNKGNFPGRFSGRQFSNSRSEMNVSTLELGDSALYLCASSLGGLTDTQYFGPGTRLTVL.

This rearrangement joins TRBV28 to TRBJ1-5; 7 nucleotides agree with TRBD1. CDR1 and CDR2 (germline): MDHEN, SYDVKM. CDR3 size: 15 residues. Trimming took 5 bases from V and 5 from J; bases not matched to a gene: 9. The CDR3 protein is CASSPPSGGDQPQHF. In nucleotides, the CDR3 is TGTGCCAGCAGTCCCCCTTCAGGGGGAGATCAGCCCCAGCATTTT.

The rearrangement uses TRBV6-6 and TRBJ2-1; the D call may be TRBD1 or TRBD2 (5 bases each). The ends were cut back, 4 bases at V and 7 bases at J, with 14 bases in the middle. The CDR3 has 14 residues. Germline assignment: CDR1 MNHNY and CDR2 SVGAGI (reference sequence). Here the CDR3 DNA reads TGTGCCAGCAGTTCCCCCGGGACGGCGAATGAGCAGTTCTTC. Translating gives CASSSPGTANEQFF.

This rearrangement joins TRBV4-3 to TRBJ2-7; 9 positions agree with TRBD1. Germline lookup yields CDR1 LGHNA and CDR2 YSLEER. The CDR3 contains 16 residues. The V and J ends lost 3 bases and 1 base, in that order; junction bases with no gene match: 7. The DNA of the CDR3 is TGCGCCAGCAGCCATCAACAGGGGGCAGGTTCCTACGAGCAGTACTTC. Encoded protein: CASSHQQGAGSYEQYF.

This chain joins TRBV27 and TRBJ1-5; D is undetermined. Germline V CDR1 and CDR2: MNHEY, SMNVEV (reference sequence). The V end lost 6 bases, the J end lost 0 bases, and 15 bases lay between the germline ends. This CDR3 has 16 amino acids. The CDR3 bases are TGTGCCAGCAGAACGATATCTCCTTATAGCAATCAGCCCCAGCATTTT. Translated, it gives CASRTISPYSNQPQHF.

The chain combines TRBV29-1 with TRBJ2-1; D not certain. The CDR3 has 13 amino acids. V lost 1 base, J lost 10 bases, and 14 bases lay in between. Germline-derived CDR1 and CDR2 are SQVTM and ANQGSEA. Here the CDR3 DNA reads TGCAGCGTTGAAGGTCAGGCTCTACCAGAGCAGTTCTTC. Its translation: CSVEGQALPEQFF.

The genes are TRBV6-1 and TRBJ1-5; TRBD1 matches at 8 bases. This CDR3 comprises 14 residues. Germline V CDR1 and CDR2: MNHNS, SASEGT. Trimming took 8 bases from V and 0 from J; bases not matched to a gene: 3. Written as DNA, the CDR3 is TGTGCCAGCCGGACAGGGCTTAGCAATCAGCCCCAGCATTTT. Amino acid sequence: CASRTGLSNQPQHF.

The rearrangement links TRBV28 to TRBJ1-5; D not certain. CDR3 length: 13 residues. From germline, CDR1 is MDHEN and CDR2 SYDVKM. Between the trimmed V and J ends, which lost 5 bases and 6 bases, there was a span of 11 bases. CDR3 nucleotide sequence: TGTGCCAGCAGTCCGACAATCGTTCAGCCCCAGCATTTT. It codes for CASSPTIVQPQHF.

This clone was seen only once. This chain links TRBV4-1 with TRBJ1-5; D gene unclear. Germline loops: CDR1 MGHRA, CDR2 YSYEKL. Trimming removed 0 bases from V and 5 bases from J, with 5 bases in between. This CDR3 has 13 amino acids. As DNA, the CDR3 is TGCGCCAGCAGCCAAGAAATAGATCAGCCCCAGCATTTT. It is translated as CASSQEIDQPQHF.

This sequence joins TRBV30 and TRBJ1-6, with D hard to call. CDR3 length equals 13 residues. The germline V and J ends were trimmed by 0 bases and 10 bases, with 10 bases remaining between them. In germline, CDR1 is GTSNPN, CDR2 SVGIG (reference sequence). The CDR3 reads CAWSVVWNSPLHF. CDR3 nucleotide sequence: TGTGCCTGGAGTGTGGTGTGGAACTCACCCCTCCACTTT.

The genes are TRBV6-5 and TRBJ1-5; 8 bases agree with TRBD1. CDR1 is MNHEY and CDR2 is SVGAGI in the germline V gene. V was pared by 0 bases and J by 5 bases, with 6 bases of the junction left unmatched. CDR3 length equals 16 residues. CDR3 amino acids: CASSYSGATGDQPQHF. CDR3 nucleotide sequence: TGTGCCAGCAGTTACTCGGGGGCGACAGGGGATCAGCCCCAGCATTTT.

The chain joins TRBV27 to TRBJ1-1, with D possibly TRBD1 on 5 matching bases. V lost 5 bases to trimming and J lost 1 base, with 14 bases between them. Germline CDR1 is MNHEY and CDR2 is SMNVEV (reference sequence). The CDR3 covers 15 residues. CDR3 residues: CASSPRTGGNTEAFF. The CDR3 nucleotides are TGTGCCAGCAGTCCTCGGACGGGGGGGAACACTGAAGCTTTCTTT.

This clone has just one count. The chain uses TRBV25-1 and TRBJ2-2, with no clear D. Germline lookup yields CDR1 MGHDK and CDR2 SYGVNS. With 3 bases removed from V and 5 bases from J, the gap between germline ends came to 4 bases. The CDR3 totals 12 residues. CDR3 protein: CASSDLTGELFF. CDR3 nucleotides: TGTGCCAGCAGTGATTTAACCGGGGAGCTGTTTTTT. The whole variable domain, filled in from reference TRBV25-1 and TRBJ2-2, reads EADIYQTPRYLVIGTGKKITLECSQTMGHDKMYWYQQDPGMELHLIHYSYGVNSTEKGDLSSESTVSRIRTEHFPLTLESARPSHTSQYLCASSDLTGELFFGEGSRLTVL.

To note about this clone: This sample also contains other DNA sequences that code for the same CDR3. The chain has TRBV30 and TRBJ1-1; D is undetermined. Germline V lookup: CDR1 GTSNPN, CDR2 SVGIG (reference sequence). V lost 1 base, J lost 3 bases, and 3 bases lay in between. CDR3 size: 11 residues. CDR3 in amino acids: CAWSEDTEAFF. DNA for the CDR3: TGTGCCTGGAGTGAAGACACTGAAGCTTTCTTT.